What follows is one TCR beta chain and its context. This clonotype was seen a few times. Its antigen specificity is not known. Qualities for individual bases were not recorded, and no much larger clone is one base off. Libraries were prepared through PCR. TCRdb names Illumina HiSeq 2500 as the instrument used. TCR libraries were prepared with molecular barcoding, using unique molecular identifiers to normalize TCRbeta repertoire quantification. Clones were called with MiXCR by TCRdb after fastp trimmed the public reads at Q25, and only in-frame beta chains were retained. CDR3 protein duplicates are merged, each entry listing the most common genes and DNA. A total of hundreds of thousands of distinct CDR3 sequences appear in this sample, over 10% of them only once. Of the sample, roughly 0.84% falls within the top ten clones. These data come from a study of T-cell reconstitution after alpha-beta-depleted transplantation in children listed by TCRdb under 2016. Concerning the study at large: Using TCR repertoire profiling, the study quantitatively followed how T-cell immune reconstitution unfolded in children after TCRalphabeta/CD19-depleted allogeneic hematopoietic cell transplantation. Study-wide findings and limitations: In some patients, high TCRbeta diversity at day 60 was attributed to recipient T cells and intrathymic progenitors that had survived conditioning. About two months after transplant, the apparently early recovery of alphabetaT-cell counts reportedly depended on just several hundred clones that had expanded rapidly and came from non-depleted graft cells. The frequencies of hyperexpanded clones fell over the following months, and after one year, T-cell counts and TCRbeta diversity were mostly attributed to newly produced T cells.

Reading the label with the study, this specimen's treatment or condition is: allogeneic hematopoietic cell transplantation with graft depleted of TCRalphabeta T cells and CD19 B cells. Transplant recipients were children who received TCRalphabeta/CD19-depleted allogeneic hematopoietic cell grafts. The clonotype originates from a girl between 2 and 10 years old with congenital amegakaryocytic thrombocytopenia, due to receive a stem cell transplant. The sequences come from PBMCs, collected before TCRalphabeta/CD19-depleted stem cell transplant.

In nucleotide form, the sequence is TGTGCCAGCACCGCACAGGGCTTCTCTGGGGCCAACGTCCTGACTTTC. It translates to CASTAQGFSGANVLTF. The chain is encoded by TRBV6-1 joined to TRBJ2-6; perhaps TRBD1 is the D gene, with 6 bases matching. V gives up 7 bases and J gives up 0 bases, and the segment between their germline ends measures 13 bases. Reading from cysteine to phenylalanine, the CDR3 counts 16 amino acids. The kept DNA is CDR3 alone, 48 bases in frame from the first base. The germline V gene provides CDR1 MNHNS and CDR2 SASEGT.